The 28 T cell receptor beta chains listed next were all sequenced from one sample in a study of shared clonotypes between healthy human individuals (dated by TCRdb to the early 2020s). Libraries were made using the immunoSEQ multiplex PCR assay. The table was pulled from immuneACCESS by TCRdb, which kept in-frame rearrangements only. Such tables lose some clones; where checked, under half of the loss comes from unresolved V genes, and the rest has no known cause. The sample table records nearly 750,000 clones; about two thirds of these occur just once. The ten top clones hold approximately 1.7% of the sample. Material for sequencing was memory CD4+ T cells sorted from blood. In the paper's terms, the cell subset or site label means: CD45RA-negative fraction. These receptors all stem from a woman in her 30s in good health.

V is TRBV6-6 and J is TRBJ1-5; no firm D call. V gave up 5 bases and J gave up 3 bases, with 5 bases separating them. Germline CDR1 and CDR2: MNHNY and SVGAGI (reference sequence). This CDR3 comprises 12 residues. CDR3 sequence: CASSAVNQPQHF. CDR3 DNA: TGTGCCAGCAGTGCAGTCAATCAGCCCCAGCATTTT.

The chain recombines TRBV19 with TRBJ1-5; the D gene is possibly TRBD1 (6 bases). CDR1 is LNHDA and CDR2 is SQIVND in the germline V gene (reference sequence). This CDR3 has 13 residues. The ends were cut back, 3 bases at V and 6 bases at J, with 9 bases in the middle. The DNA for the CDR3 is TGTGCCAGTAGTATTTGGGGGCTTCAGCCCCAGCATTTT. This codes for CASSIWGLQPQHF.

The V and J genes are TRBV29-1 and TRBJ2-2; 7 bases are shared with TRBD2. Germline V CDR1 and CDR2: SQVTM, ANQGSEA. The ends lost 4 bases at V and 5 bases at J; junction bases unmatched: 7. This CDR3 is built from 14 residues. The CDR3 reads CSVGRGRGTGELFF. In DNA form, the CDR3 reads TGCAGCGTTGGCCGCGGGAGAGGGACCGGGGAGCTGTTTTTT.

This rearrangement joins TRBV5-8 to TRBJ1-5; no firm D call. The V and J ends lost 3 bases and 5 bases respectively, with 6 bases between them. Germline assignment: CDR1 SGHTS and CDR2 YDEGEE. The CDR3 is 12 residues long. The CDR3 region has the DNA TGTGCCAGCAGCTCTCAGTATCAGCCCCAGCATTTT. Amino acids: CASSSQYQPQHF.

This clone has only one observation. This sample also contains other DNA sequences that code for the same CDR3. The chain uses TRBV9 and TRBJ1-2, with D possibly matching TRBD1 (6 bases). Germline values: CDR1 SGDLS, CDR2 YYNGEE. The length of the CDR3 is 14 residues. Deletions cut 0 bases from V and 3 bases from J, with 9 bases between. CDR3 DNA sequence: TGTGCCAGCAGCGTAGGAAGGGGGGACTATGGCTACACCTTC. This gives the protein CASSVGRGDYGYTF.

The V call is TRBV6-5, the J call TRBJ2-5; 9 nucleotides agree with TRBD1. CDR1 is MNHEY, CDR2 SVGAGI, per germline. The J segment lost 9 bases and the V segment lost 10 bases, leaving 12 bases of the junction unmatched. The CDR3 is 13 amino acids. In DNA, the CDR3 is TGTGCCATTCTACAGGGGGCCCTAGGGGCCCAGTACTTC. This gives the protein CAILQGALGAQYF.

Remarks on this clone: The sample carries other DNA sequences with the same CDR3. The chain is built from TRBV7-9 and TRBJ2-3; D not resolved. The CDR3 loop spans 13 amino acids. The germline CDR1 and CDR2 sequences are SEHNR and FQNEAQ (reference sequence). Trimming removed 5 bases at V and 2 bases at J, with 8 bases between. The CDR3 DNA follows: TGTGCCAGCAGCCTAGGGCCCACAGATACGCAGTATTTT. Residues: CASSLGPTDTQYF.

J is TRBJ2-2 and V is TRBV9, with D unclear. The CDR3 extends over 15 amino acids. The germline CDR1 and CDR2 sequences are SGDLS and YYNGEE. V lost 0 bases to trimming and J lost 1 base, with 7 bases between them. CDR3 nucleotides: TGTGCCAGCAGCGTAGGCAGAATGAACACCGGGGAGCTGTTTTTT. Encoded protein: CASSVGRMNTGELFF.

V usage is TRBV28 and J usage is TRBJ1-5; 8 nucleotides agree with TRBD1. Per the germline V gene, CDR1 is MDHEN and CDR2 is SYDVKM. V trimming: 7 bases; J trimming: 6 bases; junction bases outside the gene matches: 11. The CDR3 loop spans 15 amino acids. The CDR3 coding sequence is TGTGCCAGCACCTCGGGACAGGTTATCGGTCAGCCCCAGCATTTT. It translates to CASTSGQVIGQPQHF.

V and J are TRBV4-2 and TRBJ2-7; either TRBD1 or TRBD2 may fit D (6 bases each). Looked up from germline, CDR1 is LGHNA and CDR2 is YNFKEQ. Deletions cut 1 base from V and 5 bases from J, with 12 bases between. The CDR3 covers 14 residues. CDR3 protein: CASSQAGAEDEQYF. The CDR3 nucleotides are TGTGCCAGCAGCCAAGCGGGGGCAGAGGACGAGCAGTACTTC.

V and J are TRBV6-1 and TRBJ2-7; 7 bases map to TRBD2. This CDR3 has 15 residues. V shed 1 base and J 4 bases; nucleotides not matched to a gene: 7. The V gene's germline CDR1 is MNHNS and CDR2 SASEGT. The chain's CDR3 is CASSEGGGLKYEQYF. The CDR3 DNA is TGTGCCAGCAGTGAAGGGGGGGGACTGAAATACGAGCAGTACTTC.

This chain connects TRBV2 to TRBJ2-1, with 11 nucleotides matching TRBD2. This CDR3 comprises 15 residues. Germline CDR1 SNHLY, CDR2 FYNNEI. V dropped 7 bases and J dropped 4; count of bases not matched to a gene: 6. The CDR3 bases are TGTGCCAGCAAGGGACTAGCGGTGATGTACAATGAGCAGTTCTTC. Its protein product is CASKGLAVMYNEQFF.

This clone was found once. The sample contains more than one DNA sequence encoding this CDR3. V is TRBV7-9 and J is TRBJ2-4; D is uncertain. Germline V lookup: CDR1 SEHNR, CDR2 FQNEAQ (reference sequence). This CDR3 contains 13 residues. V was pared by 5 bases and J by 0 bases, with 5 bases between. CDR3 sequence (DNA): TGTGCCAGCAGCCTAGAAGCCAAAAACATTCAGTACTTC. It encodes CASSLEAKNIQYF.

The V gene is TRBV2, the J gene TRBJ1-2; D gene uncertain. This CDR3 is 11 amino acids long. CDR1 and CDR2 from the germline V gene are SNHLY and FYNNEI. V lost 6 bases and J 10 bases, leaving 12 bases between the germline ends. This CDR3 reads CASRQTSAYTF. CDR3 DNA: TGTGCCAGCAGACAAACATCTGCCTACACCTTC.

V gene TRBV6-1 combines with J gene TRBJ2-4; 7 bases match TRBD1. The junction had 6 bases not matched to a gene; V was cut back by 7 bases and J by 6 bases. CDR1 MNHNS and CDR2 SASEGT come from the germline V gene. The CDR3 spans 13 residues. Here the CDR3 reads CASTSGQRNIQYF. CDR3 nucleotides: TGTGCCAGCACCTCGGGACAGAGAAACATTCAGTACTTC.

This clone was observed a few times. DNA of the CDR3: TGCGCCAGCAGCCCGTCTAGCGGGCCCTACGAGCAGTACTTC. It is translated as CASSPSSGPYEQYF. The rearrangement joins TRBV4-1 to TRBJ2-7; 8 bases line up with TRBD2. Trimming at V came to 4 bases and at J to 2 bases, leaving 4 bases not matched to a gene. Germline CDR1 reads MGHRA; CDR2 reads YSYEKL. This CDR3 is 14 amino acids long.

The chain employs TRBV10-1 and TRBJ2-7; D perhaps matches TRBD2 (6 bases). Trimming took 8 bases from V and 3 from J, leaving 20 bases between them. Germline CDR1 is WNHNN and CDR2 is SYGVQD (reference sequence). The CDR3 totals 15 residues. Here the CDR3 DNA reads TGCGCCAGCGTCCTACGGGAAGCGGGTGTCTACGAGCAGTACTTC. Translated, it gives CASVLREAGVYEQYF.

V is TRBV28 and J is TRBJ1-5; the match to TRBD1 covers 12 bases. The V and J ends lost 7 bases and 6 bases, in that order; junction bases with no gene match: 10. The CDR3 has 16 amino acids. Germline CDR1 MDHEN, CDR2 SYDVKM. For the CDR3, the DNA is TGTGCCAGCACCCCCTTGGGGACAGGGGGCTTTCAGCCCCAGCATTTT. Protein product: CASTPLGTGGFQPQHF.

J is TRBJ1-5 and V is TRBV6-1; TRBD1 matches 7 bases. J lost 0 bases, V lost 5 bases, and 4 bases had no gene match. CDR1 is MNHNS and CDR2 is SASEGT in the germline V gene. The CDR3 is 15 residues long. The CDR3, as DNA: TGTGCCAGCAGTCCGGACAGGCATAGCAATCAGCCCCAGCATTTT. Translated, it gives CASSPDRHSNQPQHF.

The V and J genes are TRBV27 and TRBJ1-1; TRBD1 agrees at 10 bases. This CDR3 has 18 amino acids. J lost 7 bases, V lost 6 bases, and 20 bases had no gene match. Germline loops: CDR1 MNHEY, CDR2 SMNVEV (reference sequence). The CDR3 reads CASRSPTGTGAAFGEAFF. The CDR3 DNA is TGTGCCAGCAGATCCCCAACCGGGACAGGGGCCGCCTTCGGTGAAGCTTTCTTT.

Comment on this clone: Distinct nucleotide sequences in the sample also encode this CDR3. In DNA, the CDR3 is TGTGCCAGCAGCTTAGGGGGAACCTACGAGCAGTACTTC. Translating gives CASSLGGTYEQYF. V and J are TRBV7-8 and TRBJ2-7; no definite D call. Per germline, CDR1 SGHVS and CDR2 FQNEAQ. The CDR3 is 13 residues long. The V end was cut by 1 base, the J end by 2 bases, with 6 bases between.

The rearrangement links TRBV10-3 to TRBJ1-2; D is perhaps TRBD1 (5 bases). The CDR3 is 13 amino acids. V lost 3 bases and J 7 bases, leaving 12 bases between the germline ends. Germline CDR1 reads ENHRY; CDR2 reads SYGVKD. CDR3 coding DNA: TGTGCCATCAGTGACCGAGGGGCGGTTGGCTACACCTTC. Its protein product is CAISDRGAVGYTF.

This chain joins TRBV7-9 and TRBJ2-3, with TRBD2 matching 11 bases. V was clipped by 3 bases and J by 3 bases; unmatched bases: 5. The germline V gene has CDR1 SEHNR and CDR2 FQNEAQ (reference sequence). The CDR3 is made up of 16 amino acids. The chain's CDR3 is CASSLGTSGRTDTQYF. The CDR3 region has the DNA TGTGCCAGCAGCTTGGGCACTAGCGGGAGAACAGATACGCAGTATTTT.

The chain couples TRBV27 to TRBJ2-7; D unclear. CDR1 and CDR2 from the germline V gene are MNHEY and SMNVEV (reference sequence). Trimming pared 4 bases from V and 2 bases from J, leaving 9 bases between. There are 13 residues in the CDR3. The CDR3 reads CASSSLSTYEQYF. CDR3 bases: TGTGCCAGCAGTTCCTTAAGTACCTACGAGCAGTACTTC.

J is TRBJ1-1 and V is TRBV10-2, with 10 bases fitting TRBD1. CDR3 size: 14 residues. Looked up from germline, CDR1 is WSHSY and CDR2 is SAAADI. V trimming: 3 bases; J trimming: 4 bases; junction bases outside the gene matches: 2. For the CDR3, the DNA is TGCGCCAGCAGTGAAGGGACAGGGGCCACTGAAGCTTTCTTT. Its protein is CASSEGTGATEAFF.

The CDR3 loop reads CAIRGNEKLFF. As DNA, the CDR3 is TGTGCCATCAGGGGGAATGAAAAACTGTTTTTT. The chain combines TRBV10-3 with TRBJ1-4; D unresolved. This CDR3 contains 11 residues. Germline CDR1 reads ENHRY; CDR2 reads SYGVKD. V dropped 6 bases and J dropped 5 bases, with 4 bases sitting between them.

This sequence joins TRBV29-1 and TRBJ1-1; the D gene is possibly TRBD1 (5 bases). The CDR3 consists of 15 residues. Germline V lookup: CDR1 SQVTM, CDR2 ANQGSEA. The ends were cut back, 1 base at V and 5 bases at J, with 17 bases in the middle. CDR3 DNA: TGCAGCGTTGAAGGGAGTAAGGGGCTTAGGACTGAAGCTTTCTTT. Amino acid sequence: CSVEGSKGLRTEAFF.

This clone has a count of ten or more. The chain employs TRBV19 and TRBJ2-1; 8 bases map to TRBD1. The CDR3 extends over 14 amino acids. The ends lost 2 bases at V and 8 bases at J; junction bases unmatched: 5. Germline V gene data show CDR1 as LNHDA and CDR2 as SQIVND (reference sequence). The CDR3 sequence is CASSIQGATDEQFF. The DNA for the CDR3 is TGTGCCAGTAGTATACAGGGGGCAACGGATGAGCAGTTCTTC.